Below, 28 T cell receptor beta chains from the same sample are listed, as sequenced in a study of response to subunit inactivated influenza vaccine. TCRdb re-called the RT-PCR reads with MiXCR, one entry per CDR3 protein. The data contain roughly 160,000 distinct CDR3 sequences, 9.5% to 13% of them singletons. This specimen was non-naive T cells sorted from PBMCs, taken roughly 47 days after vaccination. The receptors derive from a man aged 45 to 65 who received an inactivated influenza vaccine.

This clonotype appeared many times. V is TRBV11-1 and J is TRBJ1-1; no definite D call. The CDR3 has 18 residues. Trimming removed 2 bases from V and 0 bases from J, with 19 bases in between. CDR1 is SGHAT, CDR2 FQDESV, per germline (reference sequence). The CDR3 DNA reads TGTGCCAGCAGCTTACGAAGGGTAAACCAACTAATGAACACTGAAGCTTTCTTT. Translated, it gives CASSLRRVNQLMNTEAFF.

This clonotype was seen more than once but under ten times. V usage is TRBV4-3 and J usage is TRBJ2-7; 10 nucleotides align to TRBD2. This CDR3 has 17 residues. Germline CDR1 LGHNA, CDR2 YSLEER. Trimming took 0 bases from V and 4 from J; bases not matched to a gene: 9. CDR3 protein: CASSQDVGLAGVYEQYF. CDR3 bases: TGCGCCAGCAGCCAAGATGTCGGGCTAGCGGGAGTTTACGAGCAGTACTTC.

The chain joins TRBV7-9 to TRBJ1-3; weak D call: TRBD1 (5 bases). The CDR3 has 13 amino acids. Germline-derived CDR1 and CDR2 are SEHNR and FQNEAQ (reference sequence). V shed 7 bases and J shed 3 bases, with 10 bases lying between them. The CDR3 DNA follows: TGTGCCAGCAAGTTAGACAGTGGAAACACCATATATTTT. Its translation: CASKLDSGNTIYF.

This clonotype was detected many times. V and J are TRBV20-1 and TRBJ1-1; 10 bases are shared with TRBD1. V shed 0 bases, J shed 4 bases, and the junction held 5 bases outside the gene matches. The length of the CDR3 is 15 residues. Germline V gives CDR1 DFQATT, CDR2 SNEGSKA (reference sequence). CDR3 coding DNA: TGCAGTGCTAGAGATCCTGGGACAGGGGTCACTGAAGCTTTCTTT. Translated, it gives CSARDPGTGVTEAFF.

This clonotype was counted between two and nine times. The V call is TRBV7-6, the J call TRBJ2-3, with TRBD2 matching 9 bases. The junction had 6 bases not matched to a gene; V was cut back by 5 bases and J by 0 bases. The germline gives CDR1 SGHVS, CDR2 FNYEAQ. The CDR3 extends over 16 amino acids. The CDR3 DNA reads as TGTGCCAGCAGCGTAAGACTAGCGGATAGCACAGATACGCAGTATTTT. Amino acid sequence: CASSVRLADSTDTQYF.

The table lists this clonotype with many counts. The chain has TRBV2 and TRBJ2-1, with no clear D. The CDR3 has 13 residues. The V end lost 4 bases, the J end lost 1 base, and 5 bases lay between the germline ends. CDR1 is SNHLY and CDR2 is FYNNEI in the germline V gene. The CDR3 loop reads CASSVGSYNEQFF. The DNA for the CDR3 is TGTGCCAGCAGTGTCGGGTCCTACAATGAGCAGTTCTTC. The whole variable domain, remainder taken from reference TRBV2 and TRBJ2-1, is EPEVTQTPSHQVTQMGQEVILRCVPISNHLYFYWYRQILGQKVEFLVSFYNNEISEKSEIFDDQFSVERPDGSNFTLKIRSTKLEDSAMYFCASSVGSYNEQFFGPGTRLTVL.

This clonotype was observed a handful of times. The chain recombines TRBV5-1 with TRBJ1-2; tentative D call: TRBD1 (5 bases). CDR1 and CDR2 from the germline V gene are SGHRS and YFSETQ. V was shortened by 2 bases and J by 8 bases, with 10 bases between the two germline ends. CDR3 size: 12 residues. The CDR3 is CASSFLGDGYTF. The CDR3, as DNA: TGCGCCAGCAGCTTCTTAGGGGACGGCTACACCTTC.

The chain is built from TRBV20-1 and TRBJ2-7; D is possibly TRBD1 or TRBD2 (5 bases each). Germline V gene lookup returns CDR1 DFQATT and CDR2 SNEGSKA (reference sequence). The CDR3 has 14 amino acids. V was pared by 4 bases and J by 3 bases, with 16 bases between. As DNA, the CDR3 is TGCAGTGCTACCATACCGGGACCCGGCTACGAGCAGTACTTC. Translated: CSATIPGPGYEQYF.

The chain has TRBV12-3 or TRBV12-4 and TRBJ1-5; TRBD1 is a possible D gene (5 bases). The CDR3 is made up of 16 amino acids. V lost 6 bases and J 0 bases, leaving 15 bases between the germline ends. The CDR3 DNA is TGTGCCAGCAGCCTATCACAGGCAGGTAGCAATCAGCCCCAGCATTTT. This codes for CASSLSQAGSNQPQHF.

The CDR3 DNA follows: TGTGCCAGCAGCTTAGATAGGCGGACTAGCGGGACCGGGGAGCTGTTTTTT. It codes for CASSLDRRTSGTGELFF. The V gene is TRBV11-3, the J gene TRBJ2-2, with 11 bases identical to TRBD2. Germline V lookup: CDR1 SGHNT, CDR2 YENEEA. This CDR3 has 17 amino acids. Trimming cost V 0 bases and J 5 bases; bases outside gene matches: 5.

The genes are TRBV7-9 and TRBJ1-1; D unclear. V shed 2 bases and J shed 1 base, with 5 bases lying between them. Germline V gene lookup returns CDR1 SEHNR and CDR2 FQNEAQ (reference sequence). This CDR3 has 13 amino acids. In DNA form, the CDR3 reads TGTGCCAGCAGCTTACAGAGGAACACTGAAGCTTTCTTT. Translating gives CASSLQRNTEAFF.

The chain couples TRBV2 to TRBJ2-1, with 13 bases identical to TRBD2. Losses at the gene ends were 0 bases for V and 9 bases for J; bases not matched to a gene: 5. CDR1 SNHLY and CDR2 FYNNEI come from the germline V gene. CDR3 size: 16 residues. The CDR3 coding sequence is TGTGCCAGCAGTGAAGCAAGCGGACTAGCGGGAGTTGAGCAGTTCTTC. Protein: CASSEASGLAGVEQFF.

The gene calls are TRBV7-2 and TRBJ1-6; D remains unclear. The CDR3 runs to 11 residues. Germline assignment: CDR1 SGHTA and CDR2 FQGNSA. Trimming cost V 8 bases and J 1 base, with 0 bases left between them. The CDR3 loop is CASSYNSPLHF. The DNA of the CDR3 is TGTGCCAGCTCCTATAATTCACCCCTCCACTTT.

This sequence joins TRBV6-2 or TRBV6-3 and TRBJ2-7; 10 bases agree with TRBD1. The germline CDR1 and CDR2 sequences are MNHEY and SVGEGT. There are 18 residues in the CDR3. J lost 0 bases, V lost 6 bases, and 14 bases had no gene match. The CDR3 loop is CASSPIGTGVLTSYEQYF. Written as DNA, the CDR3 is TGTGCCAGCAGCCCCATCGGGACAGGGGTCCTAACCTCCTACGAGCAGTACTTC.

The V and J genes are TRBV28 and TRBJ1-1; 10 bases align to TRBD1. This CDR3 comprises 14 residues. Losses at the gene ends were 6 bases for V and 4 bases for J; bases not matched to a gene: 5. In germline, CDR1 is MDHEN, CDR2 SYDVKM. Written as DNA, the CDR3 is TGTGCCAGCAGGACGACAGGGGGCGCCACTGAAGCTTTCTTT. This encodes CASRTTGGATEAFF.

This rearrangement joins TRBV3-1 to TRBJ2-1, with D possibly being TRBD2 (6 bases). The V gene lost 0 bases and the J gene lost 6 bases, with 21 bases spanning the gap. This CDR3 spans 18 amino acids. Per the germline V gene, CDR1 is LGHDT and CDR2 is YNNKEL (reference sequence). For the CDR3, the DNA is TGTGCCAGCAGCCAAGATCGGGTCCGGGGGAATCCCTCCAATGAGCAGTTCTTC. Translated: CASSQDRVRGNPSNEQFF.

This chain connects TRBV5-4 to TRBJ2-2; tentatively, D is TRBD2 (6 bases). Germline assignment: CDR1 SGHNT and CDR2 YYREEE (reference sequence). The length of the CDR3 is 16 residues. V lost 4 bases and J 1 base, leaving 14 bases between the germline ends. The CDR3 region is CASSVDPGLNTGELFF. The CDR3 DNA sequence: TGTGCCAGCAGCGTGGACCCGGGACTGAACACCGGGGAGCTGTTTTTT.

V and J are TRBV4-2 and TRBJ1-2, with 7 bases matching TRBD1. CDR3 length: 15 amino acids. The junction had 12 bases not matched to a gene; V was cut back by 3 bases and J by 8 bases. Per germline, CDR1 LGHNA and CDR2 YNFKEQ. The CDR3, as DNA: TGTGCCAGCAGCCACGACCAAGGGGGCGCCCGGGGCTACACCTTC. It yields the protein CASSHDQGGARGYTF.

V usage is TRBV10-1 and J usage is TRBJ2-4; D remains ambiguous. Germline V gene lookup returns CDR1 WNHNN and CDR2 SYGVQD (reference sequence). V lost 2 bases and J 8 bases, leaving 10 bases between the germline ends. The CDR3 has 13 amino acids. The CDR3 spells CASSEGTGDIQYF. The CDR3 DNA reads TGCGCCAGCAGTGAGGGAACCGGTGACATTCAGTACTTC.

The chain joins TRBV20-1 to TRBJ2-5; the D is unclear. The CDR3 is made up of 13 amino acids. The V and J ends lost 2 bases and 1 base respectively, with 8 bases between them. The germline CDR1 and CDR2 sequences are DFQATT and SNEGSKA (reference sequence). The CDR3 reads CSARTMTQETQYF. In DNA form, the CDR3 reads TGCAGTGCTAGAACGATGACCCAAGAGACCCAGTACTTC.

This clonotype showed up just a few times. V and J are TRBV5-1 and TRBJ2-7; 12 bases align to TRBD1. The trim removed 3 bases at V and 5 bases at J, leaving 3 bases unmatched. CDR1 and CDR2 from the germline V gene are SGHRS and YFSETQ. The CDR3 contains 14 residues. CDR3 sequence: CASSSGQGANEQYF. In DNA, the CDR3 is TGCGCCAGCAGCTCGGGACAGGGGGCGAACGAGCAGTACTTC.

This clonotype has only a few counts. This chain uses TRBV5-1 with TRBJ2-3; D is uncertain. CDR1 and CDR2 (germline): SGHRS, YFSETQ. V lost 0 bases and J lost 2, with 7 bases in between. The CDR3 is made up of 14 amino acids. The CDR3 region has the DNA TGCGCCAGCAGCTTGGGGTCCTTCACAGATACGCAGTATTTT. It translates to CASSLGSFTDTQYF.

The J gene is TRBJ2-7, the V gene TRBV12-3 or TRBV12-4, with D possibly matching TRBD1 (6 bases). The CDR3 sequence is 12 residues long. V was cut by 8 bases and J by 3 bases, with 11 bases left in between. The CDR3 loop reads CASCRGNYEQYF. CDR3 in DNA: TGTGCCAGCTGTAGGGGGAACTACGAGCAGTACTTC.

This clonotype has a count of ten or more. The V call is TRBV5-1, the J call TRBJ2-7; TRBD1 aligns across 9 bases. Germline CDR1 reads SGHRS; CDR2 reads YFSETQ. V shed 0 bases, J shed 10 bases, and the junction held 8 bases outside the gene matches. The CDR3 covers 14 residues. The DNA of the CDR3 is TGCGCCAGCAGCTTGGGCCGGGACAGGGCGTCCCAGTACTTC. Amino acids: CASSLGRDRASQYF.

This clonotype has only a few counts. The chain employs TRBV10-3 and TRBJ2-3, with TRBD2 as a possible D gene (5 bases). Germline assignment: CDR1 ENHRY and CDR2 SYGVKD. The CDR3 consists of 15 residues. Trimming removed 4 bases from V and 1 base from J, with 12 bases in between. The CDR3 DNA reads TGTGCCATCAGTGCCGGGGTTTCGGGCACAGATACGCAGTATTTT. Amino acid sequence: CAISAGVSGTDTQYF.

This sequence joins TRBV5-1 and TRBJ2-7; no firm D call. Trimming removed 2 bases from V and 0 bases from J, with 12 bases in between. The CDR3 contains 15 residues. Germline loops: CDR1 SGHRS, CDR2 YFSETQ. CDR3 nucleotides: TGCGCCAGCAGCTTACACTCACAGAGCTCCTACGAGCAGTACTTC. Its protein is CASSLHSQSSYEQYF.

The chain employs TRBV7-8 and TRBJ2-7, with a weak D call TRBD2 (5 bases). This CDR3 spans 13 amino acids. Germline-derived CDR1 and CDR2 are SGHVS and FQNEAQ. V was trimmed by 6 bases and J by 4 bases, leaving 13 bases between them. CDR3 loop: CASRDLDRYEQYF. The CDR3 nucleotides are TGTGCCAGCAGGGACTTGGATCGATACGAGCAGTACTTC.

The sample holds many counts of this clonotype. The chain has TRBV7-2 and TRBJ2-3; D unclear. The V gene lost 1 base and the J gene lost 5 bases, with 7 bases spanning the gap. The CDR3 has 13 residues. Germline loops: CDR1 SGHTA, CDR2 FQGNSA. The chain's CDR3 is CASSLVVEDTQYF. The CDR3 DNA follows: TGTGCCAGCAGCTTAGTAGTTGAAGATACGCAGTATTTT.